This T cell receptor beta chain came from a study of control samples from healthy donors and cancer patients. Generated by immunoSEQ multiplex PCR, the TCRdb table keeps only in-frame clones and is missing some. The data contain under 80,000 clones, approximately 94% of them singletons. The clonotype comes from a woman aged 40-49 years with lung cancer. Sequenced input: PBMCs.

CDR3 region: CASGGQGISYEQYF. The CDR3 bases are TGTGCCAGTGGGGGACAGGGGATTTCCTACGAGCAGTACTTC. This sequence joins TRBV7-8 and TRBJ2-7; 10 bases map to TRBD1. This CDR3 contains 14 residues. CDR1 is SGHVS and CDR2 is FQNEAQ in the germline V gene. Trimming at V came to 9 bases and at J to 1 base, leaving 6 bases not matched to a gene.